One sample yielded the 15 T cell receptor beta chains listed below, sequenced in a study of blood T cell repertoires in COVID-19. The assay was immunoSEQ multiplex PCR, and TCRdb's table has in-frame clones only and misses some. Of under 250,000 clones listed, just under 85% are singletons. The source material was peripheral blood. These receptors all come from a woman between 45 and 60 years old with active or convalescent COVID-19.

The V gene is TRBV7-9, the J gene TRBJ2-7; 10 bases line up with TRBD2. This CDR3 region has 17 residues. The germline V gene has CDR1 SEHNR and CDR2 FQNEAQ (reference sequence). V was clipped by 1 base and J by 0 bases; unmatched bases: 6. For the CDR3, the DNA is TGTGCCAGCAGCTTAGTCGGACTAGCGGTCCGCTCCTACGAGCAGTACTTC. Amino acid sequence: CASSLVGLAVRSYEQYF. Full variable domain (remainder filled in from reference TRBV7-9 and TRBJ2-7): DTGVSQNPRHKITKRGQNVTFRCDPISEHNRLYWYRQTLGQGPEFLTYFQNEAQLEKSRLLSDRFSAERPKGSFSTLEIQRTEQGDSAMYLCASSLVGLAVRSYEQYFGPGTRLTVT.

The rearrangement uses TRBV5-1 and TRBJ1-4; 7 bases line up with TRBD1. V gave up 5 bases and J gave up 5 bases; unmatched junction bases: 6. The germline CDR1 and CDR2 sequences are SGHRS and YFSETQ. This CDR3 spans 14 amino acids. This chain's CDR3 is CASSTGAANEKLFF. The CDR3 DNA sequence: TGCGCCAGCAGTACAGGGGCAGCAAATGAAAAACTGTTTTTT.

The V and J genes are TRBV3-1 (or the pseudogene TRBV3-2) and TRBJ1-2; TRBD1 might be the D (6 bases). From germline, CDR1 is LGHDT and CDR2 YNNKEL (reference sequence). V lost 3 bases, J lost 6 bases, and 11 bases lay in between. The CDR3 length is 13 residues. The CDR3 sequence: CASSQNRDHGYTF. Here the CDR3 DNA reads TGTGCCAGCAGCCAGAACAGGGACCATGGCTACACCTTC.

This chain links TRBV4-2 with TRBJ2-3; 8 nucleotides line up with TRBD2. Trimming cost V 1 base and J 1 base; bases outside gene matches: 7. This CDR3 has 17 residues. Per the germline V gene, CDR1 is LGHNA and CDR2 is YNFKEQ. The CDR3 nucleotides read TGTGCCAGCAGCCAAGCACAGTCGGGAGGGGGCACAGATACGCAGTATTTT. Translating it yields CASSQAQSGGGTDTQYF.

The genes are TRBV4-1 and TRBJ2-1; TRBD2 matches at 10 bases. In germline, CDR1 is MGHRA, CDR2 YSYEKL. J was trimmed by 7 bases and V by 4 bases; bases with no gene match: 7. The CDR3 has 15 residues. This chain's CDR3 is CASSPRVAGGNEQFF. CDR3 in DNA: TGCGCCAGCAGCCCCCGGGTAGCGGGAGGTAATGAGCAGTTCTTC.

This chain connects TRBV6-6 to TRBJ1-1, with unresolved D. Trimming removed 6 bases from V and 1 base from J, with 12 bases in between. CDR3 length equals 14 residues. The germline CDR1 and CDR2 sequences are MNHNY and SVGAGI (reference sequence). DNA for the CDR3: TGTGCCAGCAGCCCCGAGAGAGGGAACACTGAAGCTTTCTTT. Residues: CASSPERGNTEAFF.

V and J are TRBV5-6 and TRBJ1-1, with 9 bases aligning to TRBD1. J gave up 4 bases and V 3 bases, and 7 bases lay outside the gene matches. The germline V gene encodes CDR1 SGHDT and CDR2 YYEEEE. The CDR3 totals 15 residues. As DNA, the CDR3 is TGTGCCAGCAGCTATATCGGACAGGGGAGCACTGAAGCTTTCTTT. Protein: CASSYIGQGSTEAFF.

The chain couples TRBV3-1 (or the pseudogene TRBV3-2) to TRBJ1-6; possibly TRBD1 for D (6 bases). Germline V gives CDR1 LGHDT, CDR2 YNNKEL (reference sequence). CDR3 length equals 15 residues. V lost 4 bases and J lost 7, with 14 bases in between. This chain's CDR3 is CASSPWQGSNSPLHF. The CDR3 nucleotides read TGTGCCAGCAGCCCTTGGCAGGGGAGCAATTCACCCCTCCACTTT.

The J gene is TRBJ1-4, the V gene TRBV5-4; TRBD1 might be the D (5 bases). CDR1 and CDR2 from the germline V gene are SGHNT and YYREEE (reference sequence). CDR3 length equals 14 residues. V gave up 0 bases and J gave up 7 bases, with 10 bases separating them. DNA of the CDR3: TGTGCCAGCAGCTTGGGACGGCAGGGTGAAAAACTGTTTTTT. It codes for CASSLGRQGEKLFF.

This clone was counted once. The chain joins TRBV28 to TRBJ2-3, with 9 bases fitting TRBD1. The CDR3 consists of 13 residues. Germline loops: CDR1 MDHEN, CDR2 SYDVKM. V gave up 6 bases and J gave up 6 bases; unmatched junction bases: 4. CDR3 bases: TGTGCCAGCAGCTGGGACAGGGTGGATACGCAGTATTTT. Its protein product is CASSWDRVDTQYF. Based on the CDR3 plus reference TRBV28 and TRBJ2-3, the full variable domain is DVKVTQSSRYLVKRTGEKVFLECVQDMDHENMFWYRQDPGLGLRLIYFSYDVKMKEKGDIPEGYSVSREKKERFSLILESASTNQTSMYLCASSWDRVDTQYFGPGTRLTVL.

V is TRBV29-1 and J is TRBJ1-1, with 7 bases fitting TRBD1. CDR3 length: 13 amino acids. Germline-derived CDR1 and CDR2 are SQVTM and ANQGSEA. The V gene end was trimmed by 4 bases and the J gene end by 4 bases; junction bases not matched to a gene: 6. CDR3: CSVGGQISTEAFF. CDR3 coding DNA: TGCAGCGTTGGGGGACAGATTAGCACTGAAGCTTTCTTT.

The chain has TRBV12-5 and TRBJ2-3, with D possibly being TRBD1 (5 bases). The CDR3 covers 14 residues. Germline V lookup: CDR1 LGHNT, CDR2 FRNRAP. Trimming removed 6 bases at V and 2 bases at J, with 12 bases between. CDR3 sequence reads: CASGPGQFTDTQYF. CDR3 coding DNA: TGTGCTAGTGGCCCCGGACAATTCACAGATACGCAGTATTTT.

The genes are TRBV6-6 and TRBJ1-6; possibly TRBD1 for D (5 bases). V was clipped by 8 bases and J by 10 bases, with 12 bases between them. The CDR3 is 12 amino acids. Germline-derived CDR1 and CDR2 are MNHNY and SVGAGI (reference sequence). This chain's CDR3 is CASAGVWSPLHF. The CDR3 DNA reads TGTGCCAGCGCGGGGGTATGGTCACCCCTCCACTTT.

The chain recombines TRBV5-5 with TRBJ2-5; 10 bases match TRBD1. Germline V gives CDR1 SGHKS, CDR2 YYEKEE (reference sequence). The length of the CDR3 is 16 residues. The trim removed 5 bases at V and 1 base at J, leaving 8 bases unmatched. Here the CDR3 DNA reads TGTGCCAGCAGTCTGGGGACAGGGGCCAGCCAAGAGACCCAGTACTTC. Residues: CASSLGTGASQETQYF. Together with reference TRBV5-5 and TRBJ2-5, the CDR3 gives the full variable domain: DAGVTQSPTHLIKTRGQQVTLRCSPISGHKSVSWYQQVLGQGPQFIFQYYEKEERGRGNFPDRFSARQFPNYSSELNVNALLLGDSALYLCASSLGTGASQETQYFGPGTRLLVL.

This clone was recorded only once. This chain uses TRBV5-1 with TRBJ1-1; TRBD1 aligns across 10 bases. Trimming cost V 4 bases and J 2 bases; bases outside gene matches: 5. Germline CDR1 is SGHRS and CDR2 is YFSETQ. The CDR3 consists of 15 residues. This CDR3 is CASSERTGGNTEAFF. CDR3 bases: TGCGCCAGCAGCGAAAGGACAGGGGGAAACACTGAAGCTTTCTTT.